This T cell receptor beta chain is drawn from a study of control samples from healthy donors and cancer patients. With 6 bases removed from V and 1 base from J, the gap between germline ends came to 9 bases. CDR1 KGHSH and CDR2 LQKENI come from the germline V gene. The CDR3 has 13 residues. Concerning this clone: The sample carries other DNA sequences with the same CDR3.

Repertoires were generated with immunoSEQ multiplex PCR, while TCRdb's copy carries only in-frame clones and drops some. The data contain roughly 130,000 clones, around 90% of them singletons. This receptor was identified in a man between 18 and 29 years old in good health. The V call is TRBV18, the J call TRBJ1-1; no clear D gene. What was sequenced was blood. This CDR3 reads CASSSGRNTEAFF. The CDR3 DNA reads TGTGCCAGCTCGTCAGGACGGAACACTGAAGCTTTCTTT.